The rows below give T cell receptor beta chains drawn from one sample of a study of CD8 T cells in Susac syndrome. TCRdb reprocessed the immunoSEQ multiplex PCR reads via MiXCR and lists one record per CDR3 protein. This sample has over 95,000 distinct CDR3 sequences; under 95% occur once, and the top ten carry about 0.12%. Sequencing was carried out using CD8+ T cells from PBMCs. Receptors were obtained from a human donor in good health. CDR3s include the opening cysteine and the closing phenylalanine or tryptophan. A D gene is named only where the DNA matches it firmly. Clone size is shown for a subset of rows, as once, few, many or a class of expanded clone.

clone size | J gene | D gene | CDR3 length | V gene | CDR3 protein | CDR3 DNA
- | TRBJ2-5 | TRBD1 | 16 | TRBV5-1 | CASSLPGGQDQETQYF | TGCGCCAGCAGCTTGCCCGGGGGACAGGACCAAGAGACCCAGTACTTC
once | TRBJ1-2 | - | 12 | TRBV30 | CAWSMGIYGYTF | TGTGCCTGGAGTATGGGTATCTATGGCTACACCTTC
- | TRBJ2-5 | - | 13 | TRBV5-1 | CASSSRALETQYF | TGCGCCAGCAGCTCAAGGGCACTAGAGACCCAGTACTTC
- | TRBJ2-2 | - | 15 | TRBV20-1 | CSARVPWQYTGELFF | TGCAGTGCTAGAGTCCCCTGGCAGTACACCGGGGAGCTGTTTTTT
- | TRBJ1-2 | - | 15 | TRBV9 | CASSVGGREFDGYTF | TGTGCCAGCAGCGTAGGTGGCAGGGAATTTGATGGCTACACCTTC
- | TRBJ2-3 | - | 12 | TRBV7-2 | CASSLERGHTYF | TGTGCCAGCAGCTTAGAACGGGGGCACACGTATTTT
- | TRBJ2-7 | - | 14 | TRBV18 | CASSYSGVSDEQYF | TGTGCCAGCTCATACTCCGGGGTTAGTGATGAGCAGTACTTC
- | TRBJ1-5 | - | 14 | TRBV3-1 | CASSPAAGNQPQHF | TGTGCCAGCAGTCCAGCGGCAGGGAATCAGCCCCAGCATTTT
- | TRBJ2-7 | TRBD1 | 14 | TRBV7-2 | CASSSRTGSYEQYF | TGTGCCAGCAGCTCCCGGACAGGGTCCTACGAGCAGTACTTC
- | TRBJ1-1 | - | 15 | TRBV7-9 | CASSLVDSRDAEAFF | TGTGCCAGCAGCTTAGTTGACTCCCGGGACGCTGAAGCTTTCTTT
- | TRBJ2-7 | - | 15 | TRBV29-1 | CSVKGGTTRSYEQYF | TGCAGCGTGAAGGGGGGAACTACGCGTTCCTACGAGCAGTACTTC
- | TRBJ2-5 | TRBD1 | 14 | TRBV7-9 | CASSQQGPQETQYF | TGTGCCAGCAGCCAACAGGGGCCCCAAGAGACCCAGTACTTC
- | TRBJ2-7 | - | 10 | TRBV29-1 | CSVGLNEQYF | TGCAGCGTAGGCCTCAACGAGCAGTACTTC
- | TRBJ2-1 | - | 14 | TRBV9 | CASSVASGANEQFF | TGTGCCAGCAGCGTAGCCTCGGGGGCCAATGAGCAGTTCTTC
- | TRBJ2-2 | - | 17 | TRBV28 | CASSINQGYRSTGELFF | TGTGCCAGCAGTATCAATCAGGGGTATAGATCCACCGGGGAGCTGTTTTTT
- | TRBJ2-7 | TRBD1 | 15 | TRBV19 | CASSIRGTGNYEQYF | TGTGCCAGTAGTATTCGGGGGACAGGGAACTACGAGCAGTACTTC
- | TRBJ2-2 | TRBD2 | 18 | TRBV20-1 | CSALGGLAGAANTGELFF | TGCAGTGCTCTCGGGGGACTAGCGGGGGCCGCGAACACCGGGGAGCTGTTTTTT
- | TRBJ2-7 | - | 12 | TRBV14 | CASSQSYVEQYF | TGTGCCAGCAGCCAATCTTACGTCGAGCAGTACTTC
- | TRBJ2-1 | TRBD1 | 15 | TRBV5-8 | CASSPGQGSYNEQFF | TGTGCCAGCAGCCCCGGACAGGGCTCCTACAATGAGCAGTTCTTC
once | TRBJ2-3 | - | 13 | TRBV6-5 | CASSGHITDTQYF | TGTGCCAGCAGCGGCCATATCACAGATACGCAGTATTTT
- | TRBJ1-5 | TRBD1 | 17 | TRBV10-3 | CAISENPGGDSNQPQHF | TGTGCCATCAGTGAGAATCCAGGGGGCGATTCCAATCAGCCCCAGCATTTT